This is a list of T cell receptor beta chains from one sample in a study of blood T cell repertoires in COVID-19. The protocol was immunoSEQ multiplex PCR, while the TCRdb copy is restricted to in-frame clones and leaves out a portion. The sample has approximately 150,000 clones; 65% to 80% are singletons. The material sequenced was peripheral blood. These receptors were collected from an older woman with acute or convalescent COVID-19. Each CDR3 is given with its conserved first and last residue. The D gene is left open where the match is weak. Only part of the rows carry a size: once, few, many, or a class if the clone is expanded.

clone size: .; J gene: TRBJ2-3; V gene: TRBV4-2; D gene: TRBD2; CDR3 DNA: TGTGCCAGCAGCCAAGAAGCGACTAGCGGGAGGGATACGCAGTATTTT; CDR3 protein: CASSQEATSGRDTQYF
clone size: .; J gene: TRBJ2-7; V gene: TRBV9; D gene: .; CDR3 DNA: TGTGCCAGCAGCGCCCTGCCTACTGGTGAGCAGTACTTC; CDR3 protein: CASSALPTGEQYF
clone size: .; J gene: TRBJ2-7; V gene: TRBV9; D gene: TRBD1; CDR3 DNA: TGTGCCAGCAGCGTCGGACAGGGCCCCTACGAGCAGTACTTC; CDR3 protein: CASSVGQGPYEQYF
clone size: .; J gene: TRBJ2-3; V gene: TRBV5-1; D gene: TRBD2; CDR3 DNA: TGCGCCAGCAGCTTGGGCGGGAGGGGAGATACGCAGTATTTT; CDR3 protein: CASSLGGRGDTQYF
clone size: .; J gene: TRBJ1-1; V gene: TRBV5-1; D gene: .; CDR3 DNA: TGCGCCAGCAGCGTACTTCAAGATCCGGTTGAAGCTTTCTTT; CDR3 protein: CASSVLQDPVEAFF
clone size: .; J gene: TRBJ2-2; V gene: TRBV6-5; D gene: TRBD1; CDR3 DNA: TGTGCCACTCGGGACAGGGGCACCGGGGAGCTGTTTTTT; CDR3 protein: CATRDRGTGELFF
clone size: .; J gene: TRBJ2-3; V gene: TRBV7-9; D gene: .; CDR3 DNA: TGTGCCAGCAGCTTTGGGGGGGATACGCAGTATTTT; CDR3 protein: CASSFGGDTQYF
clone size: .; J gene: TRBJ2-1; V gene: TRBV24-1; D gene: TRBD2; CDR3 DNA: TGTGCCACCAGTGATTCTAGCGGGAGGCCAAGCTCCTACAATGAGCAGTTCTTC; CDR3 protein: CATSDSSGRPSSYNEQFF
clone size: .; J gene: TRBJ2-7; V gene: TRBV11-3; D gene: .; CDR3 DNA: TGTGCCAGCAGCTTAGATGCAGGGCCCTCCTACGAGCAGTACTTC; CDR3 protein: CASSLDAGPSYEQYF
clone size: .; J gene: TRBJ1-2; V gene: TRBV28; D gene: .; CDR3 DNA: TGTGCCAGCAGTTTCAGGGAGGGCTATGGCTACACCTTC; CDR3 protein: CASSFREGYGYTF
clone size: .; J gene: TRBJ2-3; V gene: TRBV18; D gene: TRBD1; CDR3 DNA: TGTGCCAGCTCGCAGGACAGGAGCACAGATACGCAGTATTTT; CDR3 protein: CASSQDRSTDTQYF
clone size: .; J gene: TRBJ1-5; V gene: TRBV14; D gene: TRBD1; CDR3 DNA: TGTGCCAGCAGCCAAACTGACAGGGTAGGTTATCAGCCCCAGCATTTT; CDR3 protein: CASSQTDRVGYQPQHF
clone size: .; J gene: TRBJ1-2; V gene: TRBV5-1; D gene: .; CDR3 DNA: TGCGCCAGCAGCTTGGTGTCTAGGACGGGAGGCGGCTACACCTTC; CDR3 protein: CASSLVSRTGGGYTF
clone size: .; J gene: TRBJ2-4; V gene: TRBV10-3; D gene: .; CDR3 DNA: TGTGCCATCAGCGACCCCCGGGCCGGGGAGAGGATTGCGAACATTCAGTACTTC; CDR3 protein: CAISDPRAGERIANIQYF
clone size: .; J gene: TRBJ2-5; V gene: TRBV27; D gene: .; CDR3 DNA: TGTGCCAGCAAGGCAACGGGTTTGGAGACCCAGTACTTC; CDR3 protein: CASKATGLETQYF
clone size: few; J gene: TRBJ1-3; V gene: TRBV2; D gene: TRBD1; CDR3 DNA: TGTGCCAGCAGAAGGACAGGGGGCGCGGTTGACAACACCATATATTTT; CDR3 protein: CASRRTGGAVDNTIYF
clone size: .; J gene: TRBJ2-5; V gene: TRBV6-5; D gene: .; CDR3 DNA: TGTGCCAGTCACAGGGATATCCCCCAAGAGACCCAGTACTTC; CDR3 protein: CASHRDIPQETQYF
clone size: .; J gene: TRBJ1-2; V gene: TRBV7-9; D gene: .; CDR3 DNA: TGTGCCACCTCAGCGGACGGCTACACCTTC; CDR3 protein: CATSADGYTF